This entry is about one T cell receptor beta chain. The CDR3 is made up of 14 amino acids. Germline assignment: CDR1 SGHAT and CDR2 FQNNGV. V lost 1 base, J lost 5 bases, and 12 bases lay in between. As handled by the study authors: Reference gene primer amplification gave estimated nucleated cell counts. Libraries were prepared by immunoSEQ multiplex PCR; TCRdb keeps only in-frame clonotypes and omits some of them. That table is the source of V, J and clone size, and D and trimming were worked out from the DNA. The profile shows about 500,000 clones, roughly 87% of them singletons. The record originates from a study of blood T cell repertoires in COVID-19. Whole-study context: Sites in the United States, Italy and Spain provided acute and convalescent COVID-19 samples. The analysed material was cDNA or gDNA that came from T cells, B-cell-depleted T cells, or PBMCs.

During active infection, Seattle patients enrolled and were then monitored through disease. The receptor was derived from a man aged 18-30 years with COVID-19, enrolled during active disease. This chain uses TRBV11-2 with TRBJ2-7, with D possibly being TRBD2 (6 bases). Sequenced input: peripheral blood. The CDR3 reads CASSLGASAHEQYF. The CDR3 nucleotides read TGTGCCAGCAGCTTAGGGGCTAGCGCGCACGAGCAGTACTTC.